This T cell receptor beta chain was profiled in a study of T cell responses to AZD1222 COVID-19 vaccine. Study results and limitations: Spike was spanned by vaccine-associated CD4 TCRs, with dominance at 160-218 and 743-854. The sample set comprised mostly white British donors with more females, and clonal diversity was possibly underestimated.

Produced via immunoSEQ multiplex PCR; TCRdb's table is partial and in-frame only. The data contain 150,000 to 200,000 clones, approximately 92% of them singletons. Note on this clone: No antigen is known for it.

The sequence came from an adult in good health. The specimen was peripheral blood, collected on day 0 of AZD1222 vaccination.

CDR3 nucleotides: TGTGCCAGCCGTCAAGGGGATTATGGCTACACCTTC. Translating it yields CASRQGDYGYTF. V usage is TRBV12-1 and J usage is TRBJ1-2; the D call in the table, TRBD1, was not verified against the DNA. TRBV12-1 is a pseudogene. This CDR3 comprises 12 residues.